One and the same sample provided the 2 T cell receptor beta chains below, sequenced in a study of response to subunit inactivated influenza vaccine. TCRdb processed the RT-PCR reads anew with MiXCR; each CDR3 protein has one entry. The profile shows 500,000 to 600,000 distinct CDR3 sequences, around 10% of them singletons. These data also featured in a second study, about T cells expressing NK-cell markers. That paper states: With UMIs, 5'RACE template switching was used to make TCR beta cDNA.

Sequenced material: PBMCs from blood, taken on the day of vaccination. These receptors all stem from a man aged 45-60 years who received an inactivated influenza vaccine.

This clonotype showed up many times. The chain uses TRBV20-1 and TRBJ1-5; D possibly corresponds to TRBD1 (5 bases). CDR1 DFQATT and CDR2 SNEGSKA come from the germline V gene (reference sequence). V lost 1 base and J lost 0, with 19 bases in between. The CDR3 sequence is 18 residues long. For the CDR3, the DNA is TGCAGTGCTAGAGGGGACCAGACTTTTCTTTATAGCAATCAGCCCCAGCATTTT. As protein: CSARGDQTFLYSNQPQHF.

The CDR3 nucleotides are TGTGCCAGCTCACCTATACCGGGGGAGGAGACCCAGTACTTC. This gives the protein CASSPIPGEETQYF. The rearrangement joins TRBV18 to TRBJ2-5; D possibly corresponds to TRBD2 (6 bases). This CDR3 spans 14 amino acids. Germline V gene data show CDR1 as KGHSH and CDR2 as LQKENI. V lost 3 bases and J lost 5, with 13 bases in between.